This TCR beta chain appears in the sequencing data of a study of Ad26.COV2.S vaccination and SARS-CoV-2 variants (dated by TCRdb to the early 2020s). Turning to the overall study: Sequencing of the TCRbeta repertoire served to evaluate the specificity and breadth of SARS-CoV-2-reactive T cell receptors following Ad26.COV2.S vaccination. A total of roughly 32 samples were included in the TCR-sequenced set, comprising some 20 Ad26.COV2.S vaccine recipients, 5 placebo recipients and 8 SARS-CoV-2 convalescent individuals.

Overall results and qualifications from the work: After vaccination, spike-specific CD8+ and CD4+ T cell responses were reported to show substantial breadth. The authors noted that the TCR breadth and depth analyses may have underestimated total T cell responses. Higher spike-specific TCR breadth was observed in Ad26.COV2.S recipients than in placebo recipients (P = 0.0014). Vaccine and placebo recipients had similar non-spike TCR breadth, a finding consistent with the vaccine containing only spike.

The germline V gene provides CDR1 SGHTA and CDR2 FQGTGA. From V the trimming removes 5 bases and from J it removes 4 bases, while the gene matches leave 2 bases of the junction unaccounted for. The CDR3 spans 13 residues, from the cysteine through the phenylalanine. Left in the record is the CDR3 DNA by itself, 39 bases read in frame from the first base. A remark on this clone: Its cognate antigen has yet to be identified. The input lacks base qualities; no much larger clone sits a single base away. This same CDR3 is encoded by further DNA sequences in the sample.

The time point label for this specimen denotes: individuals recovered from natural SARS-CoV-2 infection. The immunoSEQ Assay was the method used to sequence TCRbeta CDR3 regions. After extraction, genomic DNA underwent amplification by bias-controlled multiplex PCR, followed by high-throughput sequencing. Per the original workflow: To quantify the absolute abundance of every unique TCRbeta CDR3 region, sequences were collapsed and filtered. T cell fraction was estimated by normalizing TCRbeta template counts to usable DNA, with usable DNA measured through amplification of reference genes found in all nucleated cells. Repertoire TCRs were annotated as SARS-CoV-2-specific by exact matching of V gene, CDR3 amino acid sequence and J gene to a known reactive TCR set. MIRA supplied the reference SARS-CoV-2 TCR set, which was filtered for enrichment in COVID-19-positive ImmuneCODE repertoires so that public or cross-reactive TCRs were removed. Drawing on the MIRA antigens, annotated TCRs were analysed further at the level of specific ORF or position within ORF. Breadth was defined as annotated unique rearrangements over total unique productive rearrangements; depth was the summed frequency of those rearrangements. TCR breadth was compared between groups using two-sided Wilcoxon rank-sum tests. The immuneACCESS repertoire file appears here via TCRdb, limited to in-frame rearrangements. These files lack a portion of the clones; in checked studies, under half of the deficit traces to unresolved V genes, and the cause of the others is not known. That table is the source of V, J and clone size, and D and trimming were worked out from the DNA. The sample records 180,000 or so clones, approximately 88% of which are singletons. Of the sample, about 5.5% falls within the top ten clones.

This TCR came from a human donor who had recovered from COVID-19. Sequencing used peripheral blood, obtained after recovery from COVID-19. The chain was built from TRBV7-3 and TRBJ2-1; TRBD1 agrees with 7 junctional bases. The CDR3 protein is CASSRDSYNEQFF. The DNA sequence reads TGTGCCAGCAGCAGGGACAGTTACAATGAGCAGTTCTTC. The entire variable domain, with the stretches around the CDR3 drawn from the reference TRBV7-3 and TRBJ2-1 proteins, is GAGVSQTPSNKVTEKGKYVELRCDPISGHTALYWYRQSLGQGPEFLIYFQGTGAADDSGLPNDRFFAVRPEGSVSTLKIQRTERGDSAVYLCASSRDSYNEQFFGPGTRLTVL.